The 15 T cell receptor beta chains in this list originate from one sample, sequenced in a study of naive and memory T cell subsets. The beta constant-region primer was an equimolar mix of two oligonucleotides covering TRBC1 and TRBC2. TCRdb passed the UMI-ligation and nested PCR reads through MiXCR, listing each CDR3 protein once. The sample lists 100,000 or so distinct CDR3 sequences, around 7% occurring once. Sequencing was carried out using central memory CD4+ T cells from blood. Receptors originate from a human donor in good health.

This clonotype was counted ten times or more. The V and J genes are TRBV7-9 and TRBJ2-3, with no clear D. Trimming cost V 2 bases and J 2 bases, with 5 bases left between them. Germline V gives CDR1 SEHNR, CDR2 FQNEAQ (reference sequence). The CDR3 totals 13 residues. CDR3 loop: CASSLYLTDTQYF. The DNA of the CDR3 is TGTGCCAGCAGCTTATACCTCACAGATACGCAGTATTTT.

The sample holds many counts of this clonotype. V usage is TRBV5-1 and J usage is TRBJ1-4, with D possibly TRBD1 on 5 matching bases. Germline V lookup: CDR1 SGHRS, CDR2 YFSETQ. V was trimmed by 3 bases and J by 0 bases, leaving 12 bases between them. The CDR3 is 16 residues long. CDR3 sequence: CASSYLTGATNEKLFF. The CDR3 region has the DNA TGCGCCAGCAGCTACCTCACAGGTGCAACTAATGAAAAACTGTTTTTT.

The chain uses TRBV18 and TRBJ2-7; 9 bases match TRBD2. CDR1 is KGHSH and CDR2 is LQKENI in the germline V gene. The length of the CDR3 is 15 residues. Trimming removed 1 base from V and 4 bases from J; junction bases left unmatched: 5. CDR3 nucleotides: TGTGCCAGCTCACCACAGCGGGGGGCGTATTACGAGCAGTACTTC. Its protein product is CASSPQRGAYYEQYF. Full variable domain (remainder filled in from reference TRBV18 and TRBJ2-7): NAGVMQNPRHLVRRRGQEARLRCSPMKGHSHVYWYRQLPEEGLKFMVYLQKENIIDESGMPKERFSAEFPKEGPSILRIQQVVRGDSAAYFCASSPQRGAYYEQYFGPGTRLTVT.

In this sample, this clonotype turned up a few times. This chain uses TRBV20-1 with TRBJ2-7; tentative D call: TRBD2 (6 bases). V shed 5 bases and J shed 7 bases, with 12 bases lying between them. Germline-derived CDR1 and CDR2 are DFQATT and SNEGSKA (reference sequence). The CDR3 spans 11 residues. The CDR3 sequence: CSAYRAGEQYF. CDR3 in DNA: TGCAGTGCTTACCGTGCGGGAGAGCAGTACTTC.

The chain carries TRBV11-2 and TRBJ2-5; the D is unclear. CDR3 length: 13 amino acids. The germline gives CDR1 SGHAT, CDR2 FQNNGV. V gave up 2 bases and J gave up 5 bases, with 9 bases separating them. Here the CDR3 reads CASSLRTFETQYF. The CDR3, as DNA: TGTGCCAGCAGCTTACGTACCTTCGAGACCCAGTACTTC.

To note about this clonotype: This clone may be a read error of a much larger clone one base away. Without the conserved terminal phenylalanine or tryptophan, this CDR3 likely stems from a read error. For the CDR3, the DNA is TGCGCCAGCAGCCAAGTCAGGGGCTCTAGCTCTGGGGCCAACGTCCTGACTCTC. Residues: CASSQVRGSSSGANVLTL. This chain connects TRBV4-3 to TRBJ2-6; D might be TRBD1 (6 bases). CDR1 is LGHNA, CDR2 YSLEER, per germline. Trimming left V 1 base short and J 0 bases short, with 13 bases between. The CDR3 loop spans 18 amino acids.

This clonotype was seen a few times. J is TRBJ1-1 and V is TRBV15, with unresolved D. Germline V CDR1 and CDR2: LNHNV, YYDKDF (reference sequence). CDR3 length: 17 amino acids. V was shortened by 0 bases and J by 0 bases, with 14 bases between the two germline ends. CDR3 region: CATSRDLGGQLNTEAFF. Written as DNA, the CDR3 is TGTGCCACCAGCAGAGACCTGGGCGGGCAGTTGAACACTGAAGCTTTCTTT.

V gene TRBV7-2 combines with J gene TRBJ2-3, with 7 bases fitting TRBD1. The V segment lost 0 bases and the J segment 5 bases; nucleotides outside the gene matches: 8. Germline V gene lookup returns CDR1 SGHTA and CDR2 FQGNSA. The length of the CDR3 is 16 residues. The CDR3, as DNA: TGTGCCAGCAGCTTAGCGTCGTCAGGGGGTCAAGATACGCAGTATTTT. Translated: CASSLASSGGQDTQYF. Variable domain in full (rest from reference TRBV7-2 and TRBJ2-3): GAGVSQSPSNKVTEKGKDVELRCDPISGHTALYWYRQSLGQGLEFLIYFQGNSAPDKSGLPSDRFSAERTGGSVSTLTIQRTQQEDSAVYLCASSLASSGGQDTQYFGPGTRLTVL.

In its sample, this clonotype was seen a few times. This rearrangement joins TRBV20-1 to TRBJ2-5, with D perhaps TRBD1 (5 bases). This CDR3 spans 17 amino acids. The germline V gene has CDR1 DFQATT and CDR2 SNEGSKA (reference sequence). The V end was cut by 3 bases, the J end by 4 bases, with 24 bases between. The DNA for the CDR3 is TGCAGTGCTAGGGGTATCCAGGGTAAAACCTCGGGAGAGACCCAGTACTTC. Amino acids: CSARGIQGKTSGETQYF.

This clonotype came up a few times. CDR3: CATSSPLGAGGFHEQFF. CDR3 nucleotides: TGTGCCACCAGCAGCCCCCTAGGGGCGGGAGGATTCCATGAGCAGTTCTTC. The chain recombines TRBV15 with TRBJ2-1; the match to TRBD2 covers 8 bases. The CDR3 length is 17 residues. The ends lost 3 bases at V and 8 bases at J; junction bases unmatched: 15. Germline V gene data show CDR1 as LNHNV and CDR2 as YYDKDF (reference sequence).

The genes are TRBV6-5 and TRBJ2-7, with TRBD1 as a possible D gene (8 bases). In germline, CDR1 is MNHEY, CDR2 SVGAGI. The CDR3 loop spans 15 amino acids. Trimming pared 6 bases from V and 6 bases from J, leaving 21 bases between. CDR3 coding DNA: TGTGCCAGCAGCCGGGGGGACAGGCTGCTGGGCGAGCAGTACTTC. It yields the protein CASSRGDRLLGEQYF.

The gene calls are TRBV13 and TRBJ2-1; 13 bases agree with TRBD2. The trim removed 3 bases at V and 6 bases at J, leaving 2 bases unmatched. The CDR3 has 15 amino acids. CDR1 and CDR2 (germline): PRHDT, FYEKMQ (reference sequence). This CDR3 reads CASSFRTSGSNEQFF. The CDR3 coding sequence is TGTGCCAGCAGCTTCCGGACTAGCGGGAGCAATGAGCAGTTCTTC.

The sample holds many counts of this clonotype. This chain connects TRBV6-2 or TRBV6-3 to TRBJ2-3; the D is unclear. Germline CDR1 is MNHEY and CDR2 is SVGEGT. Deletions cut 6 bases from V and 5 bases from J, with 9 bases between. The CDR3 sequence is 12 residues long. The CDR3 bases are TGTGCCAGCAGCCTCGACGGAGATACGCAGTATTTT. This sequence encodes CASSLDGDTQYF.

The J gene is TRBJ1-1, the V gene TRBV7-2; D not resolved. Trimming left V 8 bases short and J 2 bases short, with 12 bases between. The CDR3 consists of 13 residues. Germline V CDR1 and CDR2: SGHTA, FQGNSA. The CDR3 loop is CASGRRGNTEAFF. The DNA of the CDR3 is TGTGCCAGCGGACGACGCGGTAACACTGAAGCTTTCTTT.

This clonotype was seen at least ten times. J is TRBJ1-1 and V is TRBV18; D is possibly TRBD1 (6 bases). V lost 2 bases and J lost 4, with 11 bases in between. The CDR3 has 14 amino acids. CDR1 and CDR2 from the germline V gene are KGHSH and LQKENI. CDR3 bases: TGTGCCAGCTCACCAACGGACAGCGGCACTGAAGCTTTCTTT. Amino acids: CASSPTDSGTEAFF.